This TCR beta chain was recorded in a study of cytomegalovirus exposure and HLA in healthy donors. Study details: The Caucasian-associated ancestry cluster contained 81% of the approximately 400 genotyped donors.

Both 60 Vbeta primers and 13 Jbeta primers went into the PCR. Here immunoSEQ multiplex PCR was the method, and the copy in TCRdb shows in-frame clones only, minus some. The table records about 140,000 clones, 70% to 80% of them present only once. Overall study results and limits: In a later analysis, TCR beta V- and J-gene trimming was associated with a missense DCLRE1C variant. HLA allele associations emerged for about 16,000 TCR beta sequences in a later analysis, at 0.05 false discovery rate. The study designated about 180 TCR beta chains cytomegalovirus-associated.

As to this clone: Its antigen is unidentified.

The sequence came from a female donor in good health and CMV-seronegative. Material for sequencing was PBMCs.

The chain's CDR3 is CAIRENGGREAFF. CDR3 DNA sequence: TGTGCCATCAGAGAAAATGGGGGCCGAGAAGCTTTCTTT. The chain uses TRBV10-3 and TRBJ1-1; D possibly corresponds to TRBD1 (6 bases). This CDR3 contains 13 residues. Trimming cost V 6 bases and J 8 bases, with 16 bases left between them. Germline V gene lookup returns CDR1 ENHRY and CDR2 SYGVKD.